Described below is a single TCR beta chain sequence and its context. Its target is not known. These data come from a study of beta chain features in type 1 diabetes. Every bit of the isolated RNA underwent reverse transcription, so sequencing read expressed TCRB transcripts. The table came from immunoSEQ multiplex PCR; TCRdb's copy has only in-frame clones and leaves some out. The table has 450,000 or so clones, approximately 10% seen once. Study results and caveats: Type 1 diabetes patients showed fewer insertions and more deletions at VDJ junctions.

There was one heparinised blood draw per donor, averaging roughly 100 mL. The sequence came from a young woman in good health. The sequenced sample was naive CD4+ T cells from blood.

The CDR3 DNA reads as TGTGCCAGCAGCTTAGAAGCTTACTCCGGGAACATAGATACGCAGTATTTT. Amino acids: CASSLEAYSGNIDTQYF. The V and J genes are TRBV7-3 and TRBJ2-3, with D possibly being TRBD2 (5 bases). Looked up from germline, CDR1 is SGHTA and CDR2 is FQGTGA. V was shortened by 2 bases and J by 5 bases, with 20 bases between the two germline ends. This CDR3 is 17 amino acids long. Looking up the rest from reference TRBV7-3 and TRBJ2-3 gives the full variable domain: GAGVSQTPSNKVTEKGKYVELRCDPISGHTALYWYRQSLGQGPEFLIYFQGTGAADDSGLPNDRFFAVRPEGSVSTLKIQRTERGDSAVYLCASSLEAYSGNIDTQYFGPGTRLTVL.